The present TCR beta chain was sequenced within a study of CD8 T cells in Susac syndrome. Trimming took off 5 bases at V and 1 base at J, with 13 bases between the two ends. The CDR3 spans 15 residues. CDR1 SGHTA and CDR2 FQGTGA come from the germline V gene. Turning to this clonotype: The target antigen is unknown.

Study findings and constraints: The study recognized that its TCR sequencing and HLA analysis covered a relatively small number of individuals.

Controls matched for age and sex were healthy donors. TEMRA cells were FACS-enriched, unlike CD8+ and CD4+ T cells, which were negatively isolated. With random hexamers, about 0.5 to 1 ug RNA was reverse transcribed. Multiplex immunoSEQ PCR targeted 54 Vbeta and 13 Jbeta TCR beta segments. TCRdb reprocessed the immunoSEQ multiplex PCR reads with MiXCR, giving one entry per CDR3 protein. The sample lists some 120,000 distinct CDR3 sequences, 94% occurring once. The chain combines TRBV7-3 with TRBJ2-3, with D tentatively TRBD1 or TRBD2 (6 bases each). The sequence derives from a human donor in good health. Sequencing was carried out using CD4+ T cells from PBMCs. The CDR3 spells CASSATGTGTDTQYF. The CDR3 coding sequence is TGTGCCAGCAGCGCCACAGGGACTGGCACAGATACGCAGTATTTT.